This T cell receptor (beta chain) was recorded in a study of T cell repertoires in cytomegalovirus infection. Study-level background: The public TCR beta signatures pointed to both CMV infection and matching HLA type. Study results and caveats: People with CMV and the relevant HLA were identified by cumulative public TCR beta family frequency. Dominant in the ex vivo response were TCR beta clonotypes restricted by HLA-C and specific for CMV.

Germline V gene data show CDR1 as SGHAT and CDR2 as FQNNGV. The CDR3 is 13 amino acids. Using its own MiXCR run on the reads, TCRdb lists one record per CDR3 protein. This table holds some 390,000 distinct CDR3 sequences, about a sixth found once. Points on this clonotype: Its antigen is unidentified. The junction departs from the called germline gene at one end, perhaps through a read error.

The specimen was PBMCs. The TCR sequence derives from a human donor in good health (CMV status not recorded). Some clones in this sample may be carry-over from other donors' samples. The chain carries TRBV11-2 and TRBJ1-2; TRBD1 aligns across 7 bases. The CDR3 DNA is TGTGCCAGCAGCTTAGCCAGGACAGGCCCCTACCTCTTC. Translation: CASSLARTGPYLF.